This T cell receptor (beta chain) stems from a study of cytomegalovirus exposure and HLA in healthy donors. Findings and limits, study-wide: After further analysis at a later stage, roughly 16,000 TCR beta sequences were associated with HLA alleles at 0.05 false discovery rate.

This CDR3 spans 13 amino acids. The germline CDR1 and CDR2 sequences are SGHVS and FQNEAQ. The V end lost 5 bases, the J end lost 3 bases, and 10 bases lay between the germline ends. PCR involved 60 Vbeta and 13 Jbeta primers. In the original processing: Roughly 12 million shared chains were among tens of millions of unique TCR beta chains counted in a later analysis. Here immunoSEQ multiplex PCR was the method, and the copy in TCRdb shows in-frame clones only, minus some. V, J and clone size derive from that table, while D and trimming were established from the DNA sequence. The data contain 170,000 or so clones, over 70% of them singletons. Turning to this clone: Its antigen is unidentified.

The source material was PBMCs. The genes are TRBV7-8 and TRBJ1-1; D remains unclear. The sequence came from a man aged 30 to 39 in good health and CMV-seropositive. The CDR3 reads CASSPSGYTEAFF. CDR3 DNA: TGTGCCAGCAGCCCCAGCGGTTACACTGAAGCTTTCTTT.